A single sample gave rise to the 29 T cell receptor beta chains below, sequenced in a study of cytotoxic CD8 clonotypes in ibrutinib-treated CLL. Only in-frame clones appear in the TCRdb table, and some are missing; sequencing was by immunoSEQ multiplex PCR. This table has about 130,000 clones, under 90% appearing once. The material was PBMCs, obtained after 24 months of ibrutinib treatment. The receptor source for this set is a human donor with chronic lymphocytic leukemia.

The chain is built from TRBV28 and TRBJ2-7, with D possibly TRBD2 on 7 matching bases. CDR1 and CDR2 (germline): MDHEN, SYDVKM. The length of the CDR3 is 15 residues. V was cut by 4 bases and J by 4 bases, with 17 bases left in between. The CDR3 loop is CASSSPWGGIYEQYF. The CDR3 coding sequence is TGTGCCAGCAGTTCCCCTTGGGGGGGCATTTACGAGCAGTACTTC.

The chain combines TRBV7-8 with TRBJ1-2, with no clear D. V lost 1 base and J 7 bases, leaving 10 bases between the germline ends. This CDR3 comprises 13 residues. Germline V gene sequence: CDR1 SGHVS, CDR2 FQNEAQ. In DNA form, the CDR3 reads TGTGCCAGCAGCTTAGTTGGGGTCGGTGGCTACACCTTC. Translation: CASSLVGVGGYTF.

This chain links TRBV7-2 with TRBJ2-3; D possibly corresponds to TRBD2 (5 bases). With 5 bases removed from V and 1 base from J, the gap between germline ends came to 13 bases. Per germline, CDR1 SGHTA and CDR2 FQGNSA. The length of the CDR3 is 15 residues. CDR3 loop: CASSVSGMGTDTQYF. DNA of the CDR3: TGTGCCAGCAGCGTCTCCGGGATGGGCACAGATACGCAGTATTTT.

This chain uses TRBV5-6 with TRBJ1-2; 9 nucleotides match TRBD1. The CDR3 loop spans 16 amino acids. The germline V gene encodes CDR1 SGHDT and CDR2 YYEEEE. The V and J ends lost 4 bases and 1 base, in that order; junction bases with no gene match: 8. The CDR3 DNA reads TGTGCCAGCAGCCCAGGGACAGGGAGGATTAACTATGGCTACACCTTC. This encodes CASSPGTGRINYGYTF.

The chain employs TRBV18 and TRBJ2-2; D is undetermined. The CDR3 runs to 15 residues. Germline CDR1 reads KGHSH; CDR2 reads LQKENI. Trimming pared 4 bases from V and 3 bases from J, leaving 12 bases between. The CDR3 reads CASSLRRADTGELFF. In DNA, the CDR3 is TGTGCCAGCTCACTAAGAAGGGCGGACACCGGGGAGCTGTTTTTT.

The V call is TRBV7-3, the J call TRBJ2-1; TRBD1 matches 8 bases. The V segment lost 5 bases and the J segment 1 base; nucleotides outside the gene matches: 7. This CDR3 contains 16 residues. Germline assignment: CDR1 SGHTA and CDR2 FQGTGA. CDR3: CASSPGGRGSYNEQFF. CDR3 bases: TGTGCCAGCAGCCCAGGGGGCAGGGGGTCCTACAATGAGCAGTTCTTC.

The V gene is TRBV9, the J gene TRBJ1-3, with TRBD1 as a possible D gene (5 bases). Between the trimmed V and J ends, which lost 3 bases and 0 bases, there was a span of 7 bases. Germline lookup yields CDR1 SGDLS and CDR2 YYNGEE. The CDR3 loop spans 14 amino acids. CDR3 DNA: TGTGCCAGCAGCGCACAGGTCTCTGGAAACACCATATATTTT. It yields the protein CASSAQVSGNTIYF.

CDR3 protein: CAWSDPGPGTGGYEQYF. The CDR3 coding sequence is TGTGCCTGGAGTGACCCCGGACCCGGGACAGGGGGATACGAGCAGTACTTC. V and J are TRBV30 and TRBJ2-7; 11 bases fit TRBD1. The V gene's germline CDR1 is GTSNPN and CDR2 SVGIG (reference sequence). V dropped 1 base and J dropped 4; count of bases not matched to a gene: 12. The CDR3 spans 17 residues.

This clone has a single count. The V call is TRBV5-1, the J call TRBJ1-1, with D possibly TRBD1 on 5 matching bases. This CDR3 contains 12 residues. With 7 bases removed from V and 7 bases from J, the gap between germline ends came to 14 bases. Germline V lookup: CDR1 SGHRS, CDR2 YFSETQ. The CDR3: CASGNPGLEAFF. In DNA, the CDR3 is TGCGCCAGCGGCAACCCGGGACTTGAAGCTTTCTTT.

The chain couples TRBV30 to TRBJ2-3; D remains unclear. Germline V gene sequence: CDR1 GTSNPN, CDR2 SVGIG (reference sequence). There are 14 residues in the CDR3. The ends were cut back, 2 bases at V and 0 bases at J, with 9 bases in the middle. CDR3 in DNA: TGTGCCTGGAGTCTATTGGGGAGCACAGATACGCAGTATTTT. Its protein product is CAWSLLGSTDTQYF.

This clone was found a few times. The chain recombines TRBV5-1 with TRBJ2-5, with TRBD2 identical over 8 bases. This CDR3 is built from 15 residues. In germline, CDR1 is SGHRS, CDR2 YFSETQ. With 0 bases clipped from V and 3 bases from J, the junction kept 4 bases outside the gene matches. The CDR3 region has the DNA TGCGCCAGCAGCTTGGCAGGGACTAGGGAAGAGACCCAGTACTTC. Translated: CASSLAGTREETQYF.

The rearrangement links TRBV18 to TRBJ1-2; the match to TRBD1 covers 8 bases. The CDR3 length is 16 residues. With 6 bases clipped from V and 0 bases from J, the junction kept 9 bases outside the gene matches. Germline assignment: CDR1 KGHSH and CDR2 LQKENI. CDR3 sequence reads: CASSLDRASSNYGYTF. CDR3 sequence (DNA): TGTGCCAGCTCCCTGGACAGGGCGTCATCTAACTATGGCTACACCTTC. The full variable domain, with the rest looked up from reference TRBV18 and TRBJ1-2, is NAGVMQNPRHLVRRRGQEARLRCSPMKGHSHVYWYRQLPEEGLKFMVYLQKENIIDESGMPKERFSAEFPKEGPSILRIQQVVRGDSAAYFCASSLDRASSNYGYTFGSGTRLTVV.

This clone was seen a single time. The gene calls are TRBV6-5 and TRBJ1-4; possible D gene TRBD1, 5 bases. The CDR3 loop spans 15 amino acids. The germline V gene encodes CDR1 MNHEY and CDR2 SVGAGI. V lost 1 base and J lost 4, with 10 bases in between. In DNA, the CDR3 is TGTGCCAGCAGTTACTTGGGACGGAATAATGAAAAACTGTTTTTT. Translating it yields CASSYLGRNNEKLFF.

This clone was seen just once. CDR3 amino acids: CANSVTGDTQYF. CDR3 nucleotide sequence: TGTGCCAACAGCGTCACAGGGGATACGCAGTATTTT. The J gene is TRBJ2-3, the V gene TRBV6-1, with D possibly matching TRBD1 (6 bases). CDR1 MNHNS and CDR2 SASEGT come from the germline V gene. Trimming took 10 bases from V and 6 from J, leaving 14 bases between them. The CDR3 covers 12 residues.

This rearrangement joins TRBV18 to TRBJ2-7; tentatively, D is TRBD1 or TRBD2 (5 bases each). The length of the CDR3 is 13 residues. Trimming removed 3 bases at V and 0 bases at J, with 6 bases between. Germline CDR1 is KGHSH and CDR2 is LQKENI. This CDR3 reads CASSPGDSYEQYF. The CDR3, as DNA: TGTGCCAGCTCACCGGGGGACTCCTACGAGCAGTACTTC.

The chain uses TRBV6-5 and TRBJ2-3; possible D gene TRBD2, 7 bases. The CDR3 runs to 14 residues. Trimming took off 8 bases at V and 5 bases at J, with 17 bases between the two ends. The germline gives CDR1 MNHEY, CDR2 SVGAGI. The CDR3 region has the DNA TGTGCCAGCCGGCACCCGGGGGGCCTAGATACGCAGTATTTT. Its protein product is CASRHPGGLDTQYF.

The rearrangement joins TRBV6-5 to TRBJ1-2, with TRBD1 matching 9 bases. With V trimmed by 0 bases and J by 7 bases, 0 bases remained unmatched. The CDR3 is 13 amino acids. CDR1 MNHEY and CDR2 SVGAGI come from the germline V gene. The CDR3 spells CASSYSTGGGYTF. Here the CDR3 DNA reads TGTGCCAGCAGTTACTCGACAGGGGGTGGCTACACCTTC.

The rearrangement links TRBV4-2 to TRBJ2-7, with a tentative D call TRBD2 (6 bases). The germline CDR1 and CDR2 sequences are LGHNA and YNFKEQ. This CDR3 is 16 amino acids long. With 1 base removed from V and 1 base from J, the gap between germline ends came to 14 bases. The CDR3: CASSQVGRGGSYEQYF. Written as DNA, the CDR3 is TGTGCCAGCAGCCAAGTGGGGCGGGGCGGGTCCTACGAGCAGTACTTC.

The V and J genes are TRBV13 and TRBJ2-5; D might be TRBD1 (6 bases). Germline CDR1 PRHDT, CDR2 FYEKMQ (reference sequence). Trimming left V 1 base short and J 5 bases short, with 14 bases between. The CDR3 sequence is 15 residues long. The CDR3 here is CASSLATGLRETQYF. In nucleotides, the CDR3 is TGTGCCAGCAGCTTAGCGACAGGTTTGCGGGAGACCCAGTACTTC. Drawing the rest from reference TRBV13 and TRBJ2-5, the complete variable domain is AAGVIQSPRHLIKEKRETATLKCYPIPRHDTVYWYQQGPGQDPQFLISFYEKMQSDKGSIPDRFSAQQFSDYHSELNMSSLELGDSALYFCASSLATGLRETQYFGPGTRLLVL.

The V and J genes are TRBV5-1 and TRBJ2-5, with D perhaps matching TRBD2 (6 bases). Between the trimmed V and J ends, which lost 3 bases and 5 bases, there was a span of 14 bases. This CDR3 has 14 residues. Germline values: CDR1 SGHRS, CDR2 YFSETQ. CDR3 nucleotide sequence: TGCGCCAGCAGCTGGGGGACGGCGGGGGAGACCCAGTACTTC. Its translation: CASSWGTAGETQYF.

The V call is TRBV7-2, the J call TRBJ1-1; no firm D call. The germline CDR1 and CDR2 sequences are SGHTA and FQGNSA. The CDR3 spans 15 residues. Trimming cost V 5 bases and J 3 bases, with 16 bases left between them. Written as DNA, the CDR3 is TGTGCCAGCAGCCCCGGACCGAATGAGTACACTGAAGCTTTCTTT. This codes for CASSPGPNEYTEAFF.

The chain has TRBV7-8 and TRBJ1-1; D is possibly TRBD1 (5 bases). Germline-derived CDR1 and CDR2 are SGHVS and FQNEAQ. The CDR3 is 15 amino acids. V shed 1 base and J shed 1 base, with 10 bases lying between them. DNA for the CDR3: TGTGCCAGCAGCTTAGGGGGACCGTCGAACACTGAAGCTTTCTTT. This encodes CASSLGGPSNTEAFF.

V is TRBV19 and J is TRBJ1-2, with D possibly matching TRBD1 (5 bases). V lost 5 bases and J lost 6, with 16 bases in between. CDR1 LNHDA and CDR2 SQIVND come from the germline V gene (reference sequence). The CDR3 is made up of 14 amino acids. This chain's CDR3 is CASSPTGRSDGYTF. The CDR3 DNA follows: TGTGCCAGTAGTCCTACGGGACGGAGTGATGGCTACACCTTC. The full variable domain, in which reference TRBV19 and TRBJ1-2 provide the parts outside the CDR3, is DGGITQSPKYLFRKEGQNVTLSCEQNLNHDAMYWYRQDPGQGLRLIYYSQIVNDFQKGDIAEGYSVSREKKESFPLTVTSAQKNPTAFYLCASSPTGRSDGYTFGSGTRLTVV.

Here the CDR3 reads CASSPGLYTQYF. In DNA, the CDR3 is TGTGCCAGCAGCCCCGGCCTCTATACGCAGTATTTT. The chain is built from TRBV6-6 and TRBJ2-3; D uncertain. The V and J ends lost 6 bases and 7 bases respectively, with 11 bases between them. CDR3 length equals 12 residues. Germline CDR1 reads MNHNY; CDR2 reads SVGAGI (reference sequence).

V usage is TRBV5-5 and J usage is TRBJ2-7; D is undetermined. Germline V gives CDR1 SGHKS, CDR2 YYEKEE (reference sequence). This CDR3 has 15 residues. Trimming took 0 bases from V and 0 from J, leaving 10 bases between them. DNA for the CDR3: TGTGCCAGCAGCTTGGACGGTAGAGGCTCCTACGAGCAGTACTTC. Its protein product is CASSLDGRGSYEQYF. The variable domain in full, completed from reference TRBV5-5 and TRBJ2-7, reads DAGVTQSPTHLIKTRGQQVTLRCSPISGHKSVSWYQQVLGQGPQFIFQYYEKEERGRGNFPDRFSARQFPNYSSELNVNALLLGDSALYLCASSLDGRGSYEQYFGPGTRLTVT.

This chain links TRBV20-1 with TRBJ1-4; unclear D gene. This CDR3 has 11 amino acids. Germline V gene lookup returns CDR1 DFQATT and CDR2 SNEGSKA (reference sequence). Trimming took 7 bases from V and 6 from J, leaving 9 bases between them. The CDR3 bases are TGCAGTGTTGGTCGCGATGAAAAACTGTTTTTT. Its protein is CSVGRDEKLFF.

This chain's CDR3 is CASSPGTDLYEQYF. CDR3 coding DNA: TGTGCCAGCTCACCAGGGACAGATCTCTACGAGCAGTACTTC. The chain carries TRBV18 and TRBJ2-7; 7 bases agree with TRBD1. Looked up from germline, CDR1 is KGHSH and CDR2 is LQKENI. The CDR3 has 14 amino acids. Losses at the gene ends were 2 bases for V and 3 bases for J; bases not matched to a gene: 4.

The chain carries TRBV18 and TRBJ1-4; 8 nucleotides align to TRBD1. This CDR3 has 15 amino acids. V was clipped by 0 bases and J by 7 bases; unmatched bases: 4. The germline V gene has CDR1 KGHSH and CDR2 LQKENI. CDR3 in amino acids: CASSPPMGQVEKLFF. Here the CDR3 DNA reads TGTGCCAGCTCACCACCGATGGGACAGGTTGAAAAACTGTTTTTT.

J is TRBJ1-2 and V is TRBV6-6, with 8 bases fitting TRBD1. V lost 4 bases and J lost 3; bases outside the gene matches: 10. This CDR3 spans 16 amino acids. The germline gives CDR1 MNHNY, CDR2 SVGAGI (reference sequence). The CDR3 region has the DNA TGTGCCAGCAGTTCTCCCTCGACAGGGGTTGACTATGGCTACACCTTC. It translates to CASSSPSTGVDYGYTF.